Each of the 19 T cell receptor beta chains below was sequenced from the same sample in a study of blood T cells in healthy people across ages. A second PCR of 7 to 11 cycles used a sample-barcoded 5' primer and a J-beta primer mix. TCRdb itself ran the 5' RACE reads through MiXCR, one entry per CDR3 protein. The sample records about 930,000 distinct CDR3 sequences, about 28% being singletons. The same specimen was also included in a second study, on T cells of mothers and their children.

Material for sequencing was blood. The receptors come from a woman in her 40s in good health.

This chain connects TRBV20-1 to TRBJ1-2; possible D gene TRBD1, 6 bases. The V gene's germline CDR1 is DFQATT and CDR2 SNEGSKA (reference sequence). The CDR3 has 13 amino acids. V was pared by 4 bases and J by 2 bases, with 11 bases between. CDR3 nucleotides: TGCAGTGCTATAGGGGACACCAACTATGGCTACACCTTC. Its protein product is CSAIGDTNYGYTF.

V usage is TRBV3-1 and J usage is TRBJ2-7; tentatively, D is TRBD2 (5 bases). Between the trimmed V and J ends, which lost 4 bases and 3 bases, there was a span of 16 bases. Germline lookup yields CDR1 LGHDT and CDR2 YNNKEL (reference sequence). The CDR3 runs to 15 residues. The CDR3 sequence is CASSPLGGGGYEQYF. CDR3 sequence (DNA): TGTGCCAGCAGCCCCCTCGGAGGTGGTGGCTACGAGCAGTACTTC.

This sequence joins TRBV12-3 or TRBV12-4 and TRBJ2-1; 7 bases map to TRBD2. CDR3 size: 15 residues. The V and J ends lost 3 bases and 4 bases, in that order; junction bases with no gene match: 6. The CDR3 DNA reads TGTGCCAGCAGTTTGTCGCGGGGGACGTACAATGAGCAGTTCTTC. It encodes CASSLSRGTYNEQFF.

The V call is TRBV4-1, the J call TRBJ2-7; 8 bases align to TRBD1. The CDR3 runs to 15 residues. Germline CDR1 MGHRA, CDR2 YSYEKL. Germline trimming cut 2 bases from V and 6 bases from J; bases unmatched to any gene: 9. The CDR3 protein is CASSQLTGAPGEQYF. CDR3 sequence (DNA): TGCGCCAGCAGCCAATTGACAGGGGCGCCGGGCGAGCAGTACTTC.

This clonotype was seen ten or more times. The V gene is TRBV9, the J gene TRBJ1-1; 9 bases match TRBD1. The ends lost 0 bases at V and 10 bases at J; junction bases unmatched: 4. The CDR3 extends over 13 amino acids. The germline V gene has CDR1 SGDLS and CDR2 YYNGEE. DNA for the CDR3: TGTGCCAGCAGCGTAGAACCGGGACAGGGAGCTTTCTTT. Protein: CASSVEPGQGAFF.

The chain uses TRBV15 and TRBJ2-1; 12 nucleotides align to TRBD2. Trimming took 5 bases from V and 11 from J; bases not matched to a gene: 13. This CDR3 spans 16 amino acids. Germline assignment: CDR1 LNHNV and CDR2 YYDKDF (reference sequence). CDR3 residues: CATSSRLAGDTGKQFF. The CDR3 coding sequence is TGTGCCACCAGCTCCCGACTAGCGGGGGACACGGGTAAGCAGTTCTTC.

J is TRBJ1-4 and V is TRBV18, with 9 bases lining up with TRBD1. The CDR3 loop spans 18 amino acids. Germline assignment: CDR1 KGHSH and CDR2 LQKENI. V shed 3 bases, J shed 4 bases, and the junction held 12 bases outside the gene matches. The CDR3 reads CASSPSGTGRLGNEKLFF. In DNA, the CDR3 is TGTGCCAGCTCACCCTCCGGGACAGGGAGGCTCGGTAATGAAAAACTGTTTTTT.

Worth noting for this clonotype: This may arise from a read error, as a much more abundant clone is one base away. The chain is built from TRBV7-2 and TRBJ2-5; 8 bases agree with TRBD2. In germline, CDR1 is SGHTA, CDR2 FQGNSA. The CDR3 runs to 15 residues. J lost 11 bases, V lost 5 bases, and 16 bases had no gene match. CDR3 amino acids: CASSRQRAGGNEQYF. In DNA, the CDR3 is TGTGCCAGCAGCCGCCAGAGGGCGGGGGGAAATGAGCAGTACTTC.

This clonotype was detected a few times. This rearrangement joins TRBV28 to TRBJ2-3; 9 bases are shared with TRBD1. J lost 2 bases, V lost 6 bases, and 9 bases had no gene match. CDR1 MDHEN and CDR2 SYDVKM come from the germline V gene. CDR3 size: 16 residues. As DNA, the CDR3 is TGTGCCAGCAGCTTCCGGGACAGGGCTCTCACAGATACGCAGTATTTT. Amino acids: CASSFRDRALTDTQYF.

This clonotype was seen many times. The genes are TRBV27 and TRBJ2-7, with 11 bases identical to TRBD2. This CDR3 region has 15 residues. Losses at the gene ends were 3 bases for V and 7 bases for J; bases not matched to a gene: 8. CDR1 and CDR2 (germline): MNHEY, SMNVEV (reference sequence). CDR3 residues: CASSFLAGGPGEQYF. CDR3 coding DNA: TGTGCCAGCAGTTTTTTAGCGGGGGGGCCGGGGGAGCAGTACTTC.

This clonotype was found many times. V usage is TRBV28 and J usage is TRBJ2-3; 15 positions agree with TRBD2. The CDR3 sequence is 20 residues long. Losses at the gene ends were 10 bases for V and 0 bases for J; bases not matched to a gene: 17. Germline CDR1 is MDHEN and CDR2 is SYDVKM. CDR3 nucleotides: TGTGCCACCAAACCTCCCGCGTGGACTAGCGGGGGGGCGAGCACAGATACGCAGTATTTT. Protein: CATKPPAWTSGGASTDTQYF.

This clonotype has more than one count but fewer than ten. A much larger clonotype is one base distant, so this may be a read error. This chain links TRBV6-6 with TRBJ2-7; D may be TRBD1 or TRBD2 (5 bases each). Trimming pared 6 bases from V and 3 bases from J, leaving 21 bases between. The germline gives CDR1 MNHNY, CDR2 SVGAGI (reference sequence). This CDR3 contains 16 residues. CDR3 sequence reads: CASSSRGRGNSYEQYF. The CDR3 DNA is TGTGCCAGCAGCTCCCGGGGAAGGGGAAACAGCTACGAGCAGTACTTC.

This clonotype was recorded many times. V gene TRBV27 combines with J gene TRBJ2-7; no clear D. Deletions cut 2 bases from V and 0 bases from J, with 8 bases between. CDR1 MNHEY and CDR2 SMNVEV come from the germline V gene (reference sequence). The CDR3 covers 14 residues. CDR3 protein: CASSLGGNSYEQYF. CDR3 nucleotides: TGTGCCAGCAGTTTAGGTGGTAACTCCTACGAGCAGTACTTC.

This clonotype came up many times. In nucleotides, the CDR3 is TGTGCCAGCAGCTCGAAGGAAGACTACGAGCAGTACTTC. This sequence encodes CASSSKEDYEQYF. The chain links TRBV21-1 to TRBJ2-7. TRBV21-1 is a pseudogene. The CDR3 has 13 amino acids.

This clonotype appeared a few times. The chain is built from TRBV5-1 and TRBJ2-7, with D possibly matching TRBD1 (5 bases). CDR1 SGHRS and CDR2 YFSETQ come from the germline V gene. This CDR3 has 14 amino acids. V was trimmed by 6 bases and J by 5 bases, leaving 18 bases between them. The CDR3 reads CASTRLSIGDEQYF. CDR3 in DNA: TGCGCCAGCACCCGACTGTCCATAGGGGACGAGCAGTACTTC.

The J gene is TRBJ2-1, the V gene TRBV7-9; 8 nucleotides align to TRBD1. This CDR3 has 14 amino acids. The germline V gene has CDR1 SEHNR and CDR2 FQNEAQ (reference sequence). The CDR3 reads CVSSIQGVDNEQFF. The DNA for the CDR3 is TGTGTTAGCAGCATACAGGGGGTGGACAATGAGCAGTTCTTC.

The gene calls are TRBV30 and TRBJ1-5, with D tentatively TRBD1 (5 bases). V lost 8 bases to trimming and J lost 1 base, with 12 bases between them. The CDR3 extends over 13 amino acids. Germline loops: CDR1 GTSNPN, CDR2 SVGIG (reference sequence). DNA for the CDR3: TGTGCCGGGTCCCGGGACAGCAATCAGCCCCAGCATTTT. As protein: CAGSRDSNQPQHF.

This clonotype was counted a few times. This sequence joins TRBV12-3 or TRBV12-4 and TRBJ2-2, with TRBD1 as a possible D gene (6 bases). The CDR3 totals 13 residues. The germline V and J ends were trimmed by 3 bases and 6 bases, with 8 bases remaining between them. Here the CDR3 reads CASSFQGSGELFF. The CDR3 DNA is TGTGCCAGCAGTTTTCAGGGGTCCGGGGAGCTGTTTTTT.

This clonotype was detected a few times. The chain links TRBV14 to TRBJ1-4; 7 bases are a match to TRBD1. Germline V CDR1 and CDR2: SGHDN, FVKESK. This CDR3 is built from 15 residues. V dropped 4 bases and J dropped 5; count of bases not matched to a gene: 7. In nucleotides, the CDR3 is TGTGCCAGCAGCCCTCAGGGGGAGTTGAATGAAAAACTGTTTTTT. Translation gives CASSPQGELNEKLFF.